This T cell receptor (beta chain) was found in a study of T cells after yellow fever vaccination. At the level of the study: SMART-Seq v4 Ultra Low Input prepared the low-cell-number fractions. Study-level points and caveats: Subsequent booster samples again held most clones from primary vaccination (less than 98% CD4, about 85% CD8). Across the CD4 and CD8 compartments, a small share of clonotypes was present in both.

Each CDR3 protein gets one entry after TCRdb re-called the 5' RACE reads with MiXCR. The sample consists of 300,000 to 350,000 distinct CDR3 sequences, 7% to 9% of them appearing once. The CDR3 contains 16 residues. Per the germline V gene, CDR1 is ENHRY and CDR2 is SYGVKD. V lost 6 bases and J 6 bases, leaving 20 bases between the germline ends. Concerning this clonotype: Its antigen is currently unknown.

This rearrangement joins TRBV10-3 to TRBJ2-2; D is unresolved. Sequenced material: PBMCs, taken around 45 days after the first yellow fever vaccination. This receptor was obtained from a man aged 18 to 30 who received the YFV17D yellow fever vaccine. CDR3 residues: CAIRSSGLALAGELFF. CDR3 nucleotide sequence: TGTGCCATCAGGTCTTCAGGTCTTGCGTTGGCCGGGGAGCTGTTTTTT.